The source of this TCR beta chain is a study of shared clonotypes between healthy human individuals. The germline CDR1 and CDR2 sequences are SGHTA and FQGNSA. The CDR3 spans 12 residues. The V and J ends lost 0 bases and 9 bases respectively, with 6 bases between them. The data were produced by immunoSEQ multiplex PCR, yet TCRdb's version contains in-frame clones alone and is incomplete. The sample has 2 million to 2.5 million clones, less than 95% seen once. The TCR originated in a man aged 18-30 years in good health. Some clones in this sample may be carry-over from other donors' samples. This chain joins TRBV7-2 and TRBJ2-4, with D perhaps matching TRBD2 (6 bases). The sequencing sample was made of naive CD4+ T cells from PBMCs. Subset specified: CD45RA+ positively selected. CDR3 sequence: CASSLASGIQYF. CDR3 nucleotides: TGTGCCAGCAGCTTAGCTAGCGGCATTCAGTACTTC.